Presented here are 32 T cell receptor beta chains from one specimen sequenced in a study of Tregs in tolerant kidney transplant recipients. TCRdb keeps only in-frame clones here, not all; method: immunoSEQ multiplex PCR. The sample lists some 80,000 clones; 95% to 98% were seen once. The material was CD4+ T cells from blood, obtained before the transplant. These receptors all come from a human donor who received a combined kidney and bone marrow transplant.

The rearrangement links TRBV11-2 to TRBJ2-3; 12 bases match TRBD2. The CDR3 runs to 14 residues. Per germline, CDR1 SGHAT and CDR2 FQNNGV. The junction had 4 bases not matched to a gene; V was cut back by 4 bases and J by 8 bases. For the CDR3, the DNA is TGTGCCAGCAGCTCCCTAGCGGGAGGGCCTACGCAGTATTTT. It is translated as CASSSLAGGPTQYF.

The J gene is TRBJ2-5, the V gene TRBV5-1, with 8 bases fitting TRBD1. Germline V gene sequence: CDR1 SGHRS, CDR2 YFSETQ. This CDR3 has 14 residues. With V trimmed by 4 bases and J by 2 bases, 4 bases remained unmatched. CDR3 DNA: TGCGCCAGCAGCCTGGACAGGGCACAAGAGACCCAGTACTTC. Translating gives CASSLDRAQETQYF.

The chain has TRBV5-1 and TRBJ2-5, with 12 bases aligning to TRBD2. Trimming took 4 bases from V and 10 from J; bases not matched to a gene: 5. This CDR3 has 13 amino acids. CDR1 is SGHRS, CDR2 YFSETQ, per germline. The CDR3 DNA reads TGCGCCAGCAGCCCATCGACTAGCGGGAGCCAGTACTTC. Protein sequence: CASSPSTSGSQYF.

The chain is built from TRBV2 and TRBJ1-1; unclear D gene. The V end was cut by 4 bases, the J end by 3 bases, with 15 bases between. The CDR3 covers 15 residues. The germline V gene encodes CDR1 SNHLY and CDR2 FYNNEI. CDR3 sequence reads: CASSVHEGQDTEAFF. The CDR3 DNA reads as TGTGCCAGCAGTGTCCATGAGGGTCAGGACACTGAAGCTTTCTTT.

The chain is built from TRBV9 and TRBJ1-2, with D uncertain. Germline V gene sequence: CDR1 SGDLS, CDR2 YYNGEE. CDR3 size: 14 residues. The V gene lost 0 bases and the J gene lost 10 bases, with 16 bases spanning the gap. The CDR3 is CASSVEQPRGIYTF. DNA of the CDR3: TGTGCCAGCAGCGTAGAACAGCCACGGGGAATCTACACCTTC.

The chain joins TRBV4-1 to TRBJ2-3; TRBD2 might be the D (6 bases). This CDR3 comprises 15 residues. Trimming removed 0 bases from V and 5 bases from J, with 12 bases in between. CDR1 and CDR2 from the germline V gene are MGHRA and YSYEKL. CDR3 loop: CASSQDNKRVDTQYF. CDR3 DNA sequence: TGCGCCAGCAGCCAAGATAACAAGCGGGTAGATACGCAGTATTTT.

This clone was seen more than once but under ten times. This sequence joins TRBV9 and TRBJ2-1; TRBD2 might be the D (5 bases). CDR1 and CDR2 (germline): SGDLS, YYNGEE. V was cut by 4 bases and J by 6 bases, with 20 bases left in between. The CDR3 covers 16 residues. The CDR3 region is CASSPRLARSGNEQFF. CDR3 in DNA: TGTGCCAGCAGCCCCCGTCTAGCTCGATCGGGCAATGAGCAGTTCTTC.

CDR3 sequence (DNA): TGTGCCAGCAGTTACTCTGGGGGCTTCGACGAGCAGTACTTC. Translation: CASSYSGGFDEQYF. This chain joins TRBV6-6 and TRBJ2-7; D possibly corresponds to TRBD1 (6 bases). Per germline, CDR1 MNHNY and CDR2 SVGAGI (reference sequence). CDR3 length: 14 amino acids. The ends were cut back, 0 bases at V and 5 bases at J, with 11 bases in the middle.

The gene calls are TRBV5-1 and TRBJ2-3; TRBD1 matches at 7 bases. With V trimmed by 2 bases and J by 1 base, 7 bases remained unmatched. Germline CDR1 SGHRS, CDR2 YFSETQ. This CDR3 spans 16 amino acids. The CDR3 DNA reads TGCGCCAGCAGCTTAGGTGACAGGGAAGGCACAGATACGCAGTATTTT. This encodes CASSLGDREGTDTQYF.

This rearrangement joins TRBV9 to TRBJ1-4; TRBD1 agrees at 11 bases. The germline V gene has CDR1 SGDLS and CDR2 YYNGEE. The V gene end was trimmed by 4 bases and the J gene end by 0 bases; junction bases not matched to a gene: 20. The CDR3 is made up of 22 amino acids. CDR3 nucleotides: TGTGCCAGCAGCCCCGGGACAGGGGGTCAGAGCGTTTTAATCACAACTAATGAAAAACTGTTTTTT. Protein sequence: CASSPGTGGQSVLITTNEKLFF.

This chain links TRBV18 with TRBJ1-2; D is ambiguous. The CDR3 has 15 residues. CDR1 is KGHSH, CDR2 LQKENI, per germline. The V end lost 4 bases, the J end lost 5 bases, and 17 bases lay between the germline ends. The CDR3 DNA is TGTGCCAGCTCACAAAATCGACCAGAGGGTTATGGCTACACCTTC. Protein sequence: CASSQNRPEGYGYTF. The full variable domain, rest sourced from reference TRBV18 and TRBJ1-2, is NAGVMQNPRHLVRRRGQEARLRCSPMKGHSHVYWYRQLPEEGLKFMVYLQKENIIDESGMPKERFSAEFPKEGPSILRIQQVVRGDSAAYFCASSQNRPEGYGYTFGSGTRLTVV.

The gene calls are TRBV30 and TRBJ1-2, with D possibly matching TRBD1 (5 bases). The CDR3 length is 13 residues. The germline gives CDR1 GTSNPN, CDR2 SVGIG (reference sequence). Trimming stripped 4 bases from V and 5 bases from J, with 14 bases between. In nucleotides, the CDR3 is TGTGCCTGGACCCCAGGGTTTTCTTATGGCTACACCTTC. It codes for CAWTPGFSYGYTF.

The V call is TRBV28, the J call TRBJ2-7; 10 positions match TRBD2. V lost 4 bases to trimming and J lost 2 bases; unmatched junction nucleotides: 5. Germline CDR1 reads MDHEN; CDR2 reads SYDVKM. The CDR3 is 15 amino acids. The CDR3 sequence is CASSSPSGGAYEQYF. CDR3 bases: TGTGCCAGCAGTTCCCCTAGCGGGGGTGCCTACGAGCAGTACTTC.

J is TRBJ2-1 and V is TRBV7-8, with 14 positions matching TRBD2. Germline assignment: CDR1 SGHVS and CDR2 FQNEAQ. V gave up 5 bases and J gave up 2 bases; unmatched junction bases: 8. The CDR3 is 18 amino acids. The CDR3 DNA sequence: TGTGCCAGCAGCCCCCTACCGGGACTAGCGGGAGCCTACAATGAGCAGTTCTTC. Translation: CASSPLPGLAGAYNEQFF.

This chain uses TRBV19 with TRBJ2-7; 14 bases map to TRBD2. J was trimmed by 3 bases and V by 7 bases; bases with no gene match: 5. In germline, CDR1 is LNHDA, CDR2 SQIVND (reference sequence). The CDR3 sequence is 15 residues long. The CDR3 here is CASTRTSGRFYEQYF. CDR3 nucleotides: TGTGCCAGTACCCGGACTAGCGGGAGGTTCTACGAGCAGTACTTC.

The chain is built from TRBV11-2 and TRBJ1-6; D not certain. Between the trimmed V and J ends, which lost 6 bases and 5 bases, there was a span of 8 bases. This CDR3 is built from 13 residues. CDR1 and CDR2 from the germline V gene are SGHAT and FQNNGV. The DNA of the CDR3 is TGTGCCAGCAGACAAATCGATAATTCACCCCTCCACTTT. It yields the protein CASRQIDNSPLHF.

The chain is built from TRBV5-5 and TRBJ1-1; TRBD1 might be the D (6 bases). Germline V gives CDR1 SGHKS, CDR2 YYEKEE (reference sequence). CDR3 size: 17 residues. V lost 4 bases and J 3 bases, leaving 22 bases between the germline ends. CDR3 sequence (DNA): TGTGCCAGCAGCGCACGGGCTCAGGGGCTGTTTGACACTGAAGCTTTCTTT. Encoded protein: CASSARAQGLFDTEAFF.

V and J are TRBV10-3 and TRBJ1-5, with TRBD1 matching over 8 bases. V dropped 1 base and J dropped 4; count of bases not matched to a gene: 3. The CDR3 is made up of 15 amino acids. CDR1 is ENHRY and CDR2 is SYGVKD in the germline V gene. CDR3 DNA: TGTGCCATCAGTGAGTTTGGGGACAGGAATCAGCCCCAGCATTTT. It encodes CAISEFGDRNQPQHF.

The J gene is TRBJ2-3, the V gene TRBV2; maybe TRBD1 (6 bases). CDR1 is SNHLY, CDR2 FYNNEI, per germline. V was clipped by 4 bases and J by 0 bases, with 17 bases between them. This CDR3 has 17 amino acids. CDR3 protein: CASSGRDKGYSTDTQYF. In DNA form, the CDR3 reads TGTGCCAGCAGTGGCCGGGACAAGGGATATAGCACAGATACGCAGTATTTT.

This clone was seen just once. This rearrangement joins TRBV7-9 to TRBJ2-5, with 7 nucleotides matching TRBD1. The CDR3 sequence is 12 residues long. Germline values: CDR1 SEHNR, CDR2 FQNEAQ (reference sequence). After removal of 4 bases from V and 5 bases from J, the junction contained 1 base not matched to a gene. CDR3 amino acids: CASSWDSETQYF. In DNA, the CDR3 is TGTGCCAGCAGCTGGGACAGTGAGACCCAGTACTTC.

The chain links TRBV5-4 to TRBJ2-7; 8 bases line up with TRBD2. Germline CDR1 and CDR2: SGHNT and YYREEE (reference sequence). The ends lost 0 bases at V and 2 bases at J; junction bases unmatched: 4. The CDR3 runs to 15 residues. The CDR3 DNA reads TGTGCCAGCAGCTTGGCGGGAGGGCCCCCCTACGAGCAGTACTTC. This translates into CASSLAGGPPYEQYF.

This chain uses TRBV7-2 with TRBJ1-2; no reliable D call. This CDR3 contains 16 residues. V shed 1 base and J shed 0 bases, with 12 bases lying between them. Germline loops: CDR1 SGHTA, CDR2 FQGNSA. The CDR3 here is CASSLVRARANYGYTF. The DNA of the CDR3 is TGTGCCAGCAGCTTAGTACGAGCAAGAGCTAACTATGGCTACACCTTC.

The chain joins TRBV7-2 to TRBJ1-2; 8 bases map to TRBD1. Per the germline V gene, CDR1 is SGHTA and CDR2 is FQGNSA. The length of the CDR3 is 15 residues. The V gene end was trimmed by 1 base and the J gene end by 2 bases; junction bases not matched to a gene: 3. Written as DNA, the CDR3 is TGTGCCAGCAGCTTAGTCAGGGGGCTAAACTATGGCTACACCTTC. Translation gives CASSLVRGLNYGYTF.

V is TRBV28 and J is TRBJ2-3, with 7 bases that match TRBD1. V trimming: 3 bases; J trimming: 1 base; junction bases outside the gene matches: 4. This CDR3 spans 15 amino acids. Per germline, CDR1 MDHEN and CDR2 SYDVKM. The CDR3 region is CASSFYGQGTDTQYF. In DNA, the CDR3 is TGTGCCAGCAGTTTCTACGGACAGGGCACAGATACGCAGTATTTT.

This chain uses TRBV18 with TRBJ1-3, with 10 positions matching TRBD1. The V and J ends lost 5 bases and 5 bases, in that order; junction bases with no gene match: 3. The CDR3 runs 14 residues. CDR1 is KGHSH, CDR2 LQKENI, per germline. CDR3 sequence (DNA): TGTGCCAGCTCATCGGGACAGGGGAGAAACACCATATATTTT. It specifies CASSSGQGRNTIYF.

This clone came up once. The chain recombines TRBV21-1 with TRBJ1-1; the table assigns TRBD1, which was not confirmed against the DNA. TRBV21-1 is tagged as a pseudogene. This CDR3 is built from 14 residues. The CDR3 DNA reads as TGTGCCAGCATTCCGGGACAGGGCTACACTGAAGCTTTCTTT. The encoded protein is CASIPGQGYTEAFF.

The chain couples TRBV4-1 to TRBJ2-4, with D maybe TRBD1 (6 bases). CDR3 length: 17 amino acids. The V end was cut by 4 bases, the J end by 0 bases, with 16 bases between. Germline V gene lookup returns CDR1 MGHRA and CDR2 YSYEKL. The DNA of the CDR3 is TGCGCCAGCAGCCGACCATTTACAGGGATAGCCAAAAACATTCAGTACTTC. Residues: CASSRPFTGIAKNIQYF.

The chain recombines TRBV7-2 with TRBJ2-1, with D perhaps TRBD1 (6 bases). The CDR3 runs 13 residues. The V and J ends lost 3 bases and 6 bases respectively, with 9 bases between them. CDR1 and CDR2 from the germline V gene are SGHTA and FQGNSA. This CDR3 is CASSFTQGNEQFF. DNA of the CDR3: TGTGCCAGCAGCTTCACACAGGGCAATGAGCAGTTCTTC.

The J gene is TRBJ1-4, the V gene TRBV11-1; 7 nucleotides match TRBD1. The germline V gene has CDR1 SGHAT and CDR2 FQDESV (reference sequence). This CDR3 region has 14 residues. The J segment lost 5 bases and the V segment lost 5 bases, leaving 5 bases of the junction unmatched. The CDR3 loop reads CASSIRDRNEKLFF. The CDR3 coding sequence is TGTGCCAGCAGCATCCGGGACAGAAATGAAAAACTGTTTTTT.

This sequence joins TRBV15 and TRBJ2-3; D is possibly TRBD2 (6 bases). Germline V gene lookup returns CDR1 LNHNV and CDR2 YYDKDF (reference sequence). V lost 0 bases to trimming and J lost 3 bases, with 13 bases between them. This CDR3 contains 16 residues. The CDR3: CATSREGGGNTDTQYF. The CDR3 DNA sequence: TGTGCCACCAGCAGAGAGGGTGGCGGGAATACAGATACGCAGTATTTT.

The chain combines TRBV30 with TRBJ1-4; D is unresolved. The germline V gene encodes CDR1 GTSNPN and CDR2 SVGIG (reference sequence). V was shortened by 2 bases and J by 7 bases, with 8 bases between the two germline ends. The length of the CDR3 is 12 residues. The CDR3 protein is CAWSSQFEKLFF. CDR3 nucleotide sequence: TGTGCCTGGAGTAGTCAGTTTGAAAAACTGTTTTTT.

The chain employs TRBV5-6 and TRBJ2-3; possibly TRBD1 for D (6 bases). V was trimmed by 1 base and J by 4 bases, leaving 7 bases between them. Germline V lookup: CDR1 SGHDT, CDR2 YYEEEE. The CDR3 length is 13 residues. The DNA for the CDR3 is TGTGCCAGCAGCTTGCAGGGGCCAGATACGCAGTATTTT. This encodes CASSLQGPDTQYF.